The clone carrying this TCR beta chain came up a few times. Its target is not known. TCRdb analysed the 5' RACE reads with MiXCR anew, one entry per CDR3 protein. The sample holds approximately 240,000 distinct CDR3 sequences, over 11% seen once. The trim removed 8 bases at V and 6 bases at J, leaving 6 bases unmatched. CDR3 length equals 13 residues. Germline V lookup: CDR1 SGHRS, CDR2 YFSETQ. This record belongs to a study of identical twins. Overall study results and limits: Cord blood beta clonotypes present at high abundance carried fewer insertions; no such pattern appeared in memory repertoires. The conclusions drew on cross-sectional statistical analysis instead of tracking the same donors. Out-of-frame alpha sequences that twins shared showed excess low generation probability.

The rearrangement uses TRBV5-1 and TRBJ1-4; 8 bases line up with TRBD1. This TCR derives from a woman under 30 in good health. Source material: memory (CD45RO+) T cells sorted from blood. The CDR3 region has the DNA TGCGCCAGGGGGGACAGGCGGGATGAAAAACTGTTTTTT. Amino acid sequence: CARGDRRDEKLFF.